Included here is one TCR beta chain sequence, with context. Trimming took off 4 bases at V and 5 bases at J, with 12 bases between the two ends. Per the germline V gene, CDR1 is SGHRS and CDR2 is YFSETQ. There are 14 residues in the CDR3. Described time point: sample taken at primary tumor resection. The sequenced material consisted of unsorted whole RNA from tumor, nontumor lung or frozen PBMC. The donor population consisted of some 72 patients with untreated, early-stage non-small cell lung cancer. This sample is part of a study of spatial heterogeneity in lung cancer. Study in general: More beta-chain than alpha-chain sequences were consistently detected. In raw reads, more than 9.5 appearances on average were recorded for each unique TCR and UMI combination.

Each TCR cDNA molecule carried a unique molecular identifier. TCRdb passed the 5' RACE reads through MiXCR, listing each CDR3 protein once. The sample carries 40,000 to 45,000 distinct CDR3 sequences, around 13% recorded once. V usage is TRBV5-1 and J usage is TRBJ2-2; unclear D gene. The specimen was PBMCs, collected at surgery. The clonotype originates from a male donor with early-stage non-small cell lung cancer. DNA for the CDR3: TGCGCCAGCAGCCTGGAAATCGGTACCGGGGAGCTGTTTTTT. Encoded protein: CASSLEIGTGELFF.